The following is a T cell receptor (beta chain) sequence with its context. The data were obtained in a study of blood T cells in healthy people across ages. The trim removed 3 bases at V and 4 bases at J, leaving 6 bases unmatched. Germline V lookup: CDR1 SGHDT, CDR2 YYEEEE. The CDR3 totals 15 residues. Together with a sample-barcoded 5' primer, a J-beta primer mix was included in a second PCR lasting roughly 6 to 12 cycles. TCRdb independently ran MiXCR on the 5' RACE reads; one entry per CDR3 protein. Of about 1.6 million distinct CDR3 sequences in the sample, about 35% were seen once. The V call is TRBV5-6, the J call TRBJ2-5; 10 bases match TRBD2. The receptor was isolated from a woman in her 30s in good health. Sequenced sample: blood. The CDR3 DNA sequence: TGTGCCAGCAGCTATGGACTAGCGGATGGAGAGACCCAGTACTTC. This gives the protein CASSYGLADGETQYF.